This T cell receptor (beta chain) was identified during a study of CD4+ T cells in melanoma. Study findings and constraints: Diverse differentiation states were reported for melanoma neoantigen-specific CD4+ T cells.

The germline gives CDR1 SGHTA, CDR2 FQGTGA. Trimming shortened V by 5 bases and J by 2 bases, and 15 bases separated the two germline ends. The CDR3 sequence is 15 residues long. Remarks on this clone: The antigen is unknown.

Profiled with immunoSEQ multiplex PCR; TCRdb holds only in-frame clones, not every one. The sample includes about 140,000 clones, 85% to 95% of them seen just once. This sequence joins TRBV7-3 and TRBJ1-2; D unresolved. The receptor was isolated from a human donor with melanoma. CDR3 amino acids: CASSLEYGPNYGYTF. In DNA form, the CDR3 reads TGTGCCAGCAGCCTCGAGTACGGGCCCAACTATGGCTACACCTTC.